This T cell receptor (beta chain) came from a study of Graves' ophthalmopathy and Graves' hyperthyroidism. The CDR3 consists of 16 residues. Germline lookup yields CDR1 MGHDK and CDR2 SYGVNS. V was clipped by 4 bases and J by 0 bases; unmatched bases: 6. This clonotype has a count of ten or more. RNA transcripts were the template, and TCR beta CDR3 regions were amplified from them. Scientists carried out first-round RT-PCR using HTBI primers and then a second-round multiplex PCR. TCRdb ran MiXCR on the multiplex PCR reads and lists one entry per CDR3 protein. The table lists about 400,000 distinct CDR3 sequences, around a fifth of them singletons, with under 3.5% in the top ten.

The material sequenced was peripheral blood. The chain is built from TRBV25-1 and TRBJ1-5, with 7 positions matching TRBD1. This TCR derives from a woman aged 18 to 35 with stable Graves' hyperthyroidism. Here the CDR3 DNA reads TGTGCCAGCAGTGGATCCGGGACAGATAGCAATCAGCCCCAGCATTTT. Translating gives CASSGSGTDSNQPQHF.